This entry lists 16 T cell receptor beta chains sequenced from one sample in a study of cytomegalovirus exposure and HLA in healthy donors. In the PCR, 60 Vbeta and 13 Jbeta primers were used. Sequenced by immunoSEQ multiplex PCR; TCRdb stores in-frame clones only, minus some. The sample includes roughly 150,000 clones, around 80% of them seen just once. What was sequenced was PBMCs. Receptors were obtained from a man aged 25-40 years in good health.

The chain is built from TRBV28 and TRBJ2-7, with TRBD2 identical over 8 bases. The germline V gene encodes CDR1 MDHEN and CDR2 SYDVKM. Losses at the gene ends were 8 bases for V and 6 bases for J; bases not matched to a gene: 15. The CDR3 is made up of 15 amino acids. DNA of the CDR3: TGTGCCAGCCACCATATCGGGAGGGGTTGGGGCGAGCAGTACTTC. It encodes CASHHIGRGWGEQYF.

The rearrangement joins TRBV5-6 to TRBJ2-5; TRBD1 is a possible D gene (6 bases). The tail of the sequence fits TRBJ2-7 better, so the J call may be wrong. CDR1 and CDR2 from the germline V gene are SGHDT and YYEEEE. The CDR3 is 15 residues long. The CDR3 DNA reads TGTGCCAGCAGCTTGTGGCCAGGGGAGTCCTACGAGCAGTACTTC. Its translation is CASSLWPGESYEQYF.

The gene calls are TRBV4-2 and TRBJ2-7; D remains ambiguous. CDR1 and CDR2 (germline): LGHNA, YNFKEQ. The CDR3 has 14 residues. Trimming left V 4 bases short and J 2 bases short, with 12 bases between. CDR3 DNA sequence: TGTGCCAGCAGCCGTTCGGCGGAACCCTACGAGCAGTACTTC. Amino acid sequence: CASSRSAEPYEQYF.

The V gene is TRBV27, the J gene TRBJ2-7; 9 nucleotides align to TRBD1. The CDR3 is 15 amino acids. Losses at the gene ends were 5 bases for V and 4 bases for J; bases not matched to a gene: 9. Germline V lookup: CDR1 MNHEY, CDR2 SMNVEV (reference sequence). The CDR3 here is CASSKTGGEAYEQYF. CDR3 coding DNA: TGTGCCAGCAGTAAGACAGGGGGAGAAGCATACGAGCAGTACTTC.

The chain uses TRBV5-6 and TRBJ1-4; 10 positions match TRBD1. The CDR3 has 19 amino acids. The V segment lost 1 base and the J segment 0 bases; nucleotides outside the gene matches: 9. Germline CDR1 and CDR2: SGHDT and YYEEEE. The chain's CDR3 is CASSLNRDRGLPTNEKLFF. Here the CDR3 DNA reads TGTGCCAGCAGCTTGAACCGGGACAGGGGACTTCCAACTAATGAAAAACTGTTTTTT.

The V and J genes are TRBV14 and TRBJ1-3; perhaps TRBD1 as D (5 bases). V lost 1 base, J lost 10 bases, and 11 bases lay in between. Germline loops: CDR1 SGHDN, CDR2 FVKESK. The CDR3 is 13 amino acids. The CDR3 reads CASSQVLQGTIYF. The CDR3 bases are TGTGCCAGCAGCCAAGTATTGCAGGGAACCATATATTTT.

The chain carries TRBV7-3 and TRBJ2-2, with TRBD1 matching over 10 bases. Germline V gene lookup returns CDR1 SGHTA and CDR2 FQGTGA. The CDR3 loop spans 17 amino acids. V dropped 5 bases and J dropped 6; count of bases not matched to a gene: 12. The CDR3 coding sequence is TGTGCCAGCAGCCGCGAACCTTGGACAGGGGGGTCCGGGGAGCTGTTTTTT. Translating it yields CASSREPWTGGSGELFF.

V usage is TRBV29-1 and J usage is TRBJ2-1, with 7 bases that match TRBD1. With 4 bases clipped from V and 9 bases from J, the junction kept 12 bases outside the gene matches. The CDR3 covers 14 residues. Germline loops: CDR1 SQVTM, CDR2 ANQGSEA. CDR3 protein: CSVARGLTNFEQFF. For the CDR3, the DNA is TGCAGCGTTGCCAGGGGGTTAACCAATTTTGAGCAGTTCTTC.

This chain uses TRBV6-5 with TRBJ2-3; D perhaps matches TRBD2 (7 bases). The CDR3 runs to 15 residues. Trimming took off 4 bases at V and 0 bases at J, with 11 bases between the two ends. Germline V gene lookup returns CDR1 MNHEY and CDR2 SVGAGI. The CDR3 reads CASSWGGRSTDTQYF. In DNA form, the CDR3 reads TGTGCCAGCAGTTGGGGGGGGCGTAGCACAGATACGCAGTATTTT.

This clone was seen more than once but under ten times. This chain connects TRBV5-4 to TRBJ2-1, with 9 bases lining up with TRBD2. There are 16 residues in the CDR3. The germline V gene has CDR1 SGHNT and CDR2 YYREEE (reference sequence). V gave up 2 bases and J gave up 0 bases; unmatched junction bases: 3. CDR3 in DNA: TGTGCCAGCAGCTTAGGCGGGAGGGGCTCCTACAATGAGCAGTTCTTC. Protein product: CASSLGGRGSYNEQFF. The variable domain in full, with the rest retrieved from reference TRBV5-4 and TRBJ2-1, is ETGVTQSPTHLIKTRGQQVTLRCSSQSGHNTVSWYQQALGQGPQFIFQYYREEENGRGNFPPRFSGLQFPNYSSELNVNALELDDSALYLCASSLGGRGSYNEQFFGPGTRLTVL.

This clone has only one observation. This chain links TRBV30 with TRBJ2-5; D is perhaps TRBD2 (6 bases). V shed 4 bases and J shed 5 bases, with 11 bases lying between them. Germline V gives CDR1 GTSNPN, CDR2 SVGIG (reference sequence). The CDR3 is 12 residues long. CDR3 protein: CAWNGGTETQYF. CDR3 in DNA: TGTGCCTGGAACGGCGGGACGGAGACCCAGTACTTC. Full variable domain (missing parts from reference TRBV30 and TRBJ2-5): SQTIHQWPATLVQPVGSPLSLECTVEGTSNPNLYWYRQAAGRGLQLLFYSVGIGQISSEVPQNLSASRPQDRQFILSSKKLLLSDSGFYLCAWNGGTETQYFGPGTRLLVL.

This rearrangement joins TRBV30 to TRBJ2-5; D is unclear. This CDR3 has 12 residues. The V gene lost 2 bases and the J gene lost 3 bases, with 7 bases spanning the gap. Germline V gene sequence: CDR1 GTSNPN, CDR2 SVGIG (reference sequence). The chain's CDR3 is CAWSSGEETQYF. CDR3 bases: TGTGCCTGGAGTAGTGGAGAAGAGACCCAGTACTTC.

This clone was observed once. V usage is TRBV28 and J usage is TRBJ2-5, with TRBD2 as a possible D gene (7 bases). The CDR3 has 14 amino acids. Per the germline V gene, CDR1 is MDHEN and CDR2 is SYDVKM. The ends were cut back, 3 bases at V and 4 bases at J, with 12 bases in the middle. CDR3 nucleotide sequence: TGTGCCAGCAGTTTGGTCGGGGGGCCAGAGACCCAGTACTTC. Protein product: CASSLVGGPETQYF.

The chain uses TRBV10-3 and TRBJ1-4; 8 bases line up with TRBD1. V was clipped by 5 bases and J by 3 bases; unmatched bases: 8. In germline, CDR1 is ENHRY, CDR2 SYGVKD. The CDR3 covers 16 residues. The CDR3 protein is CAISPSTGGANEKLFF. CDR3 nucleotides: TGTGCCATCAGTCCTTCCACAGGGGGGGCTAATGAAAAACTGTTTTTT.

The V gene is TRBV6-1, the J gene TRBJ1-2; the D gene is possibly TRBD1 (5 bases). V shed 2 bases and J shed 4 bases, with 17 bases lying between them. The CDR3 consists of 16 residues. Germline assignment: CDR1 MNHNS and CDR2 SASEGT. The CDR3: CASSESLDNHLYGYTF. CDR3 nucleotides: TGTGCCAGCAGTGAATCGTTGGACAACCACCTCTATGGCTACACCTTC.

This chain joins TRBV7-9 and TRBJ2-2; 8 bases fit TRBD2. Looked up from germline, CDR1 is SEHNR and CDR2 is FQNEAQ (reference sequence). The CDR3 extends over 18 amino acids. The junction had 14 bases not matched to a gene; V was cut back by 1 base and J by 7 bases. CDR3 sequence: CASSLGPASGWKDGELFF. CDR3 coding DNA: TGTGCCAGCAGCTTAGGGCCGGCTAGCGGGTGGAAAGACGGGGAGCTGTTTTTT. Drawing the rest from reference TRBV7-9 and TRBJ2-2, the complete variable domain is DTGVSQNPRHKITKRGQNVTFRCDPISEHNRLYWYRQTLGQGPEFLTYFQNEAQLEKSRLLSDRFSAERPKGSFSTLEIQRTEQGDSAMYLCASSLGPASGWKDGELFFGEGSRLTVL.